The 4 T cell receptor beta chains presented below share a single source sample, sequenced in a study of neoadjuvant anti-PD-1 for oral cavity cancer. Time point noted: after neoadjuvant nivolumab, at surgical resection. Profiled with immunoSEQ multiplex PCR; TCRdb holds only in-frame clones, not every one. The sample consists of more than 20,000 clones, over 20% of them appearing once. Sequences were derived from tumor tissue, sampled after nivolumab (anti-PD-1) treatment. These TCRs come from a person aged 40 to 85 with oral cavity squamous cell carcinoma.

This chain connects TRBV9 to TRBJ1-1; D possibly corresponds to TRBD1 (5 bases). Per germline, CDR1 SGDLS and CDR2 YYNGEE. The V and J ends lost 3 bases and 10 bases respectively, with 10 bases between them. This CDR3 comprises 11 residues. As DNA, the CDR3 is TGTGCCAGCAGCGATGGGGGGTCAGCTTTCTTT. Its protein is CASSDGGSAFF.

This clone was seen a handful of times. This chain joins TRBV4-2 and TRBJ2-7; D might be TRBD1 or TRBD2, each matching 5 bases. This CDR3 comprises 15 residues. CDR1 LGHNA and CDR2 YNFKEQ come from the germline V gene. The V end lost 1 base, the J end lost 3 bases, and 13 bases lay between the germline ends. In nucleotides, the CDR3 is TGTGCCAGCAGCCAAGCGTGGGACCCCGACTACGAGCAGTACTTC. It translates to CASSQAWDPDYEQYF.

The V gene is TRBV9, the J gene TRBJ1-5, with D hard to call. Germline values: CDR1 SGDLS, CDR2 YYNGEE. V lost 4 bases to trimming and J lost 0 bases, with 5 bases between them. The CDR3 spans 13 residues. This chain's CDR3 is CASSRDSNQPQHF. DNA for the CDR3: TGTGCCAGCAGCAGGGATAGCAATCAGCCCCAGCATTTT.

Concerning this clone: The junction departs from the called germline gene at one end, perhaps through a read error. The chain combines TRBV10-3 with TRBJ2-6; perhaps TRBD1 as D (6 bases). There are 17 residues in the CDR3. Germline lookup yields CDR1 ENHRY and CDR2 SYGVKD. The CDR3 DNA follows: TGTGCCAGCAGTTACTGGGGGCGCGAAGTAGGGGCCAACGTCCTGACTTTC. Amino acids: CASSYWGREVGANVLTF.